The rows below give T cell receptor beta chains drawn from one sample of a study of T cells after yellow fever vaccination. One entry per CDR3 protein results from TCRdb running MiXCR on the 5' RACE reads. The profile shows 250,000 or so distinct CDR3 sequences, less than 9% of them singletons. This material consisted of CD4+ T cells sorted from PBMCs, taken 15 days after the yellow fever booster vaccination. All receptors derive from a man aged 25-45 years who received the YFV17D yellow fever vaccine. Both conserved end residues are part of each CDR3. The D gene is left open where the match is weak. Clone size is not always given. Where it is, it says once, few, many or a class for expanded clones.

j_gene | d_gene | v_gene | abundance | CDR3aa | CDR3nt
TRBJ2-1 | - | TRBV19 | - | CASSESLKTVLAGEQFF | TGTGCCAGTAGTGAGTCACTCAAGACAGTGTTGGCCGGTGAGCAGTTCTTC
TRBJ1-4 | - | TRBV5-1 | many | CASSEMAKAKGEKLFF | TGCGCCAGCAGCGAAATGGCCAAGGCTAAAGGAGAAAAACTGTTTTTT
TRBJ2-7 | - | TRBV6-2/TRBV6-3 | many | CASSYGRALGEQYF | TGTGCCAGCAGTTACGGCAGGGCCCTCGGCGAGCAGTACTTC
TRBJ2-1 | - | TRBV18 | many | CASSPKMGEQFF | TGTGCCAGCTCACCCAAGATGGGTGAGCAGTTCTTC
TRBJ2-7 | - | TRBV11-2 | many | CASSPGHRFEQYF | TGTGCCAGCAGCCCGGGACACCGTTTCGAGCAGTACTTC
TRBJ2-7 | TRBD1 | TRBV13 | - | CASSLGPRGYYEQYF | TGTGCCAGCAGCTTAGGACCCAGGGGGTACTACGAGCAGTACTTC
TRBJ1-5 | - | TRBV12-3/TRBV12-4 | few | CASTFPGINQPQHF | TGTGCCAGCACCTTTCCAGGGATCAATCAGCCCCAGCATTTT
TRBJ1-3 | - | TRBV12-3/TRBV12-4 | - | CASSVGGGNTIYF | TGTGCCAGCAGCGTCGGGGGTGGAAACACCATATATTTT
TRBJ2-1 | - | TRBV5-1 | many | CASSLGQAPNEQFF | TGCGCCAGCAGCTTGGGACAAGCGCCGAATGAGCAGTTCTTC
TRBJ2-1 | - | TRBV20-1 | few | CSAPYSYNEQFF | TGCAGTGCTCCCTATTCCTACAATGAGCAGTTCTTC
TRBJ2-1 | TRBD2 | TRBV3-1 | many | CASSPTSGSYNEQFF | TGTGCCAGCAGCCCGACTAGCGGGAGTTACAATGAGCAGTTCTTC
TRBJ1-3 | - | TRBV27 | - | CASSSPGHLGTIYF | TGTGCCAGCAGTTCACCAGGGCATCTGGGCACCATATATTTT
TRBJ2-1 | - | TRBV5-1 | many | CASSLTLLESNEQFF | TGCGCCAGCAGCTTAACGCTACTAGAATCCAATGAGCAGTTCTTC
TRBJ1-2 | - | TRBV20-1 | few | CSARVRGYTF | TGCAGTGCTAGAGTAAGGGGCTACACCTTC
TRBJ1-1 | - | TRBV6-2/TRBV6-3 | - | CASSYLVANTEAFF | TGTGCCAGCAGTTACTTGGTTGCTAACACTGAAGCTTTCTTT
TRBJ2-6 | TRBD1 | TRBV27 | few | CASSLDRSGGVSGANVLTF | TGTGCCAGCAGTTTAGATCGGTCAGGGGGCGTCTCTGGGGCCAACGTCCTGACTTTC
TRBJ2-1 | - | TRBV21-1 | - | CASSFGNLKACYNEQFF | TGTGCCAGCAGCTTTGGTAATCTGAAAGCGTGTTACAATGAGCAGTTCTTC
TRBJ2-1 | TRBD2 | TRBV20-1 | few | CSPPRPSGRVTEQFF | TGCAGTCCTCCCCGGCCTAGCGGGAGGGTGACGGAGCAGTTCTTC
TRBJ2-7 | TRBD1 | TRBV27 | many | CASSRDSSSYEQYF | TGTGCCAGCAGTCGGGACAGTAGCTCCTACGAGCAGTACTTC
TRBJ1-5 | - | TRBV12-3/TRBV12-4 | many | CASSLVAGNQPQHF | TGTGCCAGCAGTTTAGTGGCGGGCAATCAGCCCCAGCATTTT
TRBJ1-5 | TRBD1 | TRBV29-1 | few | CSRPGGGQKNQPQHF | TGCAGCCGCCCTGGCGGGGGACAGAAGAATCAGCCCCAGCATTTT
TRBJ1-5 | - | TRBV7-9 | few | CASSWGNSNQPQHF | TGTGCCAGCAGCTGGGGGAATAGCAATCAGCCCCAGCATTTT
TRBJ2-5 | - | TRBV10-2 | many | CASGPLGTQYF | TGCGCCAGCGGTCCCTTGGGGACCCAGTACTTC
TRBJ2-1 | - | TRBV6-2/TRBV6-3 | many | CASSLSPSYNEQFF | TGTGCCAGCAGCCTGAGCCCATCATACAATGAGCAGTTCTTC
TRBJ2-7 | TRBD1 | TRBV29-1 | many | CSVKNRDSSSRYEQYF | TGCAGCGTCAAAAACCGGGACAGCAGTAGTCGGTACGAGCAGTACTTC
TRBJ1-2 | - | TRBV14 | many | CASSQDGSFYGYTF | TGTGCCAGCAGCCAAGATGGGTCCTTCTATGGCTACACCTTC
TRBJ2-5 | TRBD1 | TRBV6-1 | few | CASSDSKTGGQETQYF | TGTGCCAGCAGTGATAGCAAGACAGGGGGACAAGAGACCCAGTACTTC
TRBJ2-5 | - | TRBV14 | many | CASSQGLQETQYF | TGTGCCAGCAGCCAAGGACTCCAAGAGACCCAGTACTTC
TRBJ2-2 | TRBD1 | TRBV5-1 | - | CASSLGDRTSGELFF | TGCGCCAGCAGCTTGGGGGACAGGACTTCCGGGGAGCTGTTTTTT
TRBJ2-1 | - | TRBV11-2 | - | CASSLKRGDRKNEQFF | TGTGCCAGCAGCTTAAAGCGGGGAGACAGGAAAAATGAGCAGTTCTTC
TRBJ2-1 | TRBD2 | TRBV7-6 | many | CASSPRSGGEQFF | TGTGCCAGCAGCCCACGCTCGGGGGGTGAGCAGTTCTTC
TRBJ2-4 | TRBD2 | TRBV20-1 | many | CSARATSGRAQENIQYF | TGCAGTGCTAGGGCGACTAGCGGGAGGGCGCAGGAAAACATTCAGTACTTC
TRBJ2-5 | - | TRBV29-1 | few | CSVLYPQETQYF | TGCAGCGTTTTATACCCGCAAGAGACCCAGTACTTC
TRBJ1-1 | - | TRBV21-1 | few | CASSKARPGGTEAFF | TGTGCCAGCAGCAAAGCCCGCCCAGGGGGCACTGAAGCTTTCTTT
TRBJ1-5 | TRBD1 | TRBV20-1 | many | CSAREGDRNQPQHF | TGCAGTGCTAGAGAAGGGGACAGAAATCAGCCCCAGCATTTT
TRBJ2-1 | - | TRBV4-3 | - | CASSQRGFENEQFF | TGCGCCAGCAGCCAACGCGGGTTTGAGAATGAGCAGTTCTTC
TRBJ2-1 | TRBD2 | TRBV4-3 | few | CASSQEERASGSEQFF | TGCGCCAGCAGCCAAGAAGAGCGGGCTAGCGGGAGTGAGCAGTTCTTC
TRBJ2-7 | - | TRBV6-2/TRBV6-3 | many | CASSSPLGSYEQYF | TGTGCCAGCAGCAGCCCTCTTGGGAGCTACGAGCAGTACTTC
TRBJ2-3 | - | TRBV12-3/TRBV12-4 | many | CASKEGPTSTDTQYF | TGTGCCAGCAAGGAGGGGCCAACAAGCACAGATACGCAGTATTTT
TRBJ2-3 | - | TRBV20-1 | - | CSALDGRDTQYF | TGCAGTGCTTTAGACGGGAGAGATACGCAGTATTTT
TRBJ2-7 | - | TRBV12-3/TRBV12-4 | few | CASSSQGVWEQYF | TGTGCCAGCAGTTCCCAGGGAGTATGGGAGCAGTACTTC
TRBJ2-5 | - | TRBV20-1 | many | CSARDSRRGETQYF | TGCAGTGCTAGAGACAGCCGGAGGGGCGAGACCCAGTACTTC
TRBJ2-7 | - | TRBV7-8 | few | CASSLGVKQRIYEQYF | TGTGCCAGCAGCTTAGGGGTCAAACAGAGGATATACGAGCAGTACTTC
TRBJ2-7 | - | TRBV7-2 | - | CASSAFSTSSYEQYF | TGTGCCAGCAGCGCTTTTTCCACGAGCTCCTACGAGCAGTACTTC
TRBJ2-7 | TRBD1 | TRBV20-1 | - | CSARRTGREQYF | TGCAGTGCTAGGAGGACAGGGCGAGAGCAGTACTTC
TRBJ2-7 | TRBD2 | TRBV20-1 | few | CSARDPASGMGEQYF | TGCAGTGCTAGAGATCCCGCTAGCGGGATGGGGGAGCAGTACTTC
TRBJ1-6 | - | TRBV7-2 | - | CASSFLAAPLHF | TGTGCCAGCAGCTTTCTCGCGGCACCCCTCCACTTT
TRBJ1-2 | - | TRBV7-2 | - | CASSLAIRVEGYGYTF | TGTGCCAGCAGCTTAGCTATCAGGGTGGAAGGGTATGGCTACACCTTC
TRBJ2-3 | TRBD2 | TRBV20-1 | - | CSATRSLAGAGDTQYF | TGCAGTGCGACACGATCTCTAGCGGGAGCTGGAGATACGCAGTATTTT
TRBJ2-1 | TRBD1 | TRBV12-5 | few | CASGSGQGIWDEQFF | TGTGCTAGTGGGAGTGGACAGGGGATCTGGGATGAGCAGTTCTTC
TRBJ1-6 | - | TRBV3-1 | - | CASSRTPQDSPLHF | TGTGCCAGCAGCCGAACGCCCCAGGATTCACCCCTCCACTTT
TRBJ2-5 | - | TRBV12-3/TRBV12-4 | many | CASSRGDQETQYF | TGTGCCAGCAGTCGTGGGGACCAAGAGACCCAGTACTTC
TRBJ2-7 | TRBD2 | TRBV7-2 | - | CASSSTVGGVEQYF | TGTGCCAGCAGCTCCACCGTCGGGGGGGTCGAGCAGTACTTC
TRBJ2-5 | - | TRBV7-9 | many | CASSLVGGQETQYF | TGTGCCAGCAGCTTAGTTGGAGGTCAGGAGACCCAGTACTTC
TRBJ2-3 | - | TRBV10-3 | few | CAISEDQGSTDTQYF | TGTGCCATCAGTGAGGATCAGGGAAGCACAGATACGCAGTATTTT
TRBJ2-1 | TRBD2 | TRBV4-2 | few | CASSQATIAGGNEQFF | TGTGCCAGCAGCCAAGCAACCATAGCGGGAGGCAATGAGCAGTTCTTC
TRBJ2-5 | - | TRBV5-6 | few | CASSLAPGRAQETQYF | TGTGCCAGCAGCTTGGCCCCCGGCCGGGCTCAAGAGACCCAGTACTTC